The 18 T cell receptor beta chains reported below all come from one sample, sequenced in a study of T cells expressing NK-cell markers. TCRdb re-called the 5' RACE reads; every CDR3 protein appears as one record, without DNA. In total, the table holds some 500,000 distinct CDR3 sequences. What was sequenced was blood T cells: a sorted CD56 or NKG2C T cell subset, CD4+ or CD8+ T cells, or bulk PBMC T cells (not recorded which). These receptors were collected from a woman aged 45-59 years in good health.

CDR3 sequence: CASSDRIETQYF. The chain employs TRBV19 and TRBJ2-5. This CDR3 is 12 amino acids long. Per germline, CDR1 LNHDA and CDR2 SQIVND (reference sequence). The whole variable domain, remainder taken from reference TRBV19 and TRBJ2-5, is DGGITQSPKYLFRKEGQNVTLSCEQNLNHDAMYWYRQDPGQGLRLIYYSQIVNDFQKGDIAEGYSVSREKKESFPLTVTSAQKNPTAFYLCASSDRIETQYFGPGTRLLVL.

This chain joins TRBV5-1 and TRBJ1-5. Germline assignment: CDR1 SGHRS and CDR2 YFSETQ. This CDR3 comprises 12 residues. CDR3 sequence reads: CASKKLYQPQHF. The variable domain in full, with the rest retrieved from reference TRBV5-1 and TRBJ1-5, is KAGVTQTPRYLIKTRGQQVTLSCSPISGHRSVSWYQQTPGQGLQFLFEYFSETQRNKGNFPGRFSGRQFSNSRSEMNVSTLELGDSALYLCASKKLYQPQHFGDGTRLSIL.

The V call is TRBV5-1, the J call TRBJ2-2; TCRdb's D gene call, TRBD1, goes unchecked for lack of DNA. CDR3 length: 16 residues. The germline V gene encodes CDR1 SGHRS and CDR2 YFSETQ. CDR3 residues: CASSETGMLNTGELFF.

The genes are TRBV3-1 and TRBJ2-5; TCRdb gives TRBD2 as the D gene, but with no DNA this cannot be confirmed. This CDR3 has 17 amino acids. Germline V gives CDR1 LGHDT, CDR2 YNNKEL (reference sequence). This CDR3 is CASSRLLTGPLQETQYF.

The chain uses TRBV9 and TRBJ2-7; TCRdb's assignment of TRBD1 cannot be checked, as there is no DNA. This CDR3 has 15 residues. Germline lookup yields CDR1 SGDLS and CDR2 YYNGEE. The CDR3 reads CASSVATGQIYEQYF.

The chain combines TRBV5-6 with TRBJ2-1; the D call of TRBD2 rests on TCRdb alone, since no DNA is present to check it. Germline assignment: CDR1 SGHDT and CDR2 YYEEEE. The CDR3 is 19 residues long. CDR3 residues: CASSLGLAGVRKVYNEQFF. The variable domain in full, completed from reference TRBV5-6 and TRBJ2-1, reads DAGVTQSPTHLIKTRGQQVTLRCSPKSGHDTVSWYQQALGQGPQFIFQYYEEEERQRGNFPDRFSGHQFPNYSSELNVNALLLGDSALYLCASSLGLAGVRKVYNEQFFGPGTRLTVL.

The rearrangement links TRBV5-1 to TRBJ2-1; without DNA, the TCRdb call of TRBD1 cannot be checked. The length of the CDR3 is 15 residues. CDR1 is SGHRS, CDR2 YFSETQ, per germline. CDR3 in amino acids: CASSSTTGGRDEQFF.

The rearrangement links TRBV5-8 to TRBJ2-5; TCRdb lists TRBD2, though no DNA is available to test this call. Germline values: CDR1 SGHTS, CDR2 YDEGEE. The CDR3 loop spans 14 amino acids. CDR3 residues: CASSPKSREETQYF.

V and J are TRBV7-8 and TRBJ1-1. Germline V CDR1 and CDR2: SGHVS, FQNEAQ. The CDR3 sequence is 15 residues long. The CDR3 spells CASSLTGRGNTEAFF.

V gene TRBV5-1 combines with J gene TRBJ2-4. The CDR3 sequence is 17 residues long. Germline CDR1 SGHRS, CDR2 YFSETQ. CDR3 amino acids: CASSLALAASPKNIQYF.

V usage is TRBV25-1 and J usage is TRBJ1-1; TCRdb selects TRBD1, and the lack of DNA leaves this call unchecked. Germline V gives CDR1 MGHDK, CDR2 SYGVNS. The CDR3 extends over 14 amino acids. CDR3 protein: CASSVGGKNTEAFF.

This chain joins TRBV12-5 and TRBJ2-1; TCRdb lists TRBD1, though no DNA is available to test this call. This CDR3 comprises 15 residues. The germline gives CDR1 LGHNT, CDR2 FRNRAP. CDR3 in amino acids: CASGQRGTTGNEQFF.

The chain links TRBV12-3 or TRBV12-4 to TRBJ2-1; TCRdb picks TRBD1, but there is no DNA to check that call. CDR3 size: 16 residues. The CDR3 spells CASSSGRTFLLDEQFF.

This chain links TRBV20-1 with TRBJ2-1; there is no DNA to check the TCRdb D call of TRBD2. The CDR3 runs to 18 residues. Germline loops: CDR1 DFQATT, CDR2 SNEGSKA (reference sequence). The CDR3 loop is CSAQTGTSGRVDYNEQFF.

The chain has TRBV29-1 and TRBJ2-1; the TCRdb call, TRBD2, lacks DNA for checking. This CDR3 region has 17 residues. Germline lookup yields CDR1 SQVTM and CDR2 ANQGSEA. The CDR3: CSVRGLAGEGSYNEQFF.

The V gene is TRBV7-8, the J gene TRBJ1-2; without DNA, the TCRdb call of TRBD1 cannot be checked. In germline, CDR1 is SGHVS, CDR2 FQNEAQ. The CDR3 runs 17 residues. The CDR3 region is CASSLPRGGGRKYGYTF.

The V call is TRBV12-5, the J call TRBJ2-7; TCRdb outputs TRBD2, but without DNA this stays unchecked. The CDR3 has 14 amino acids. Germline V gene lookup returns CDR1 LGHNT and CDR2 FRNRAP. CDR3 region: CASGLLGSGGEQYF.

The chain has TRBV11-2 and TRBJ1-3; as DNA is missing, the TRBD1 call by TCRdb cannot be tested. Germline V CDR1 and CDR2: SGHAT, FQNNGV. The CDR3 is 18 amino acids. The CDR3 here is CASSLGRGQRITGNTIYF.